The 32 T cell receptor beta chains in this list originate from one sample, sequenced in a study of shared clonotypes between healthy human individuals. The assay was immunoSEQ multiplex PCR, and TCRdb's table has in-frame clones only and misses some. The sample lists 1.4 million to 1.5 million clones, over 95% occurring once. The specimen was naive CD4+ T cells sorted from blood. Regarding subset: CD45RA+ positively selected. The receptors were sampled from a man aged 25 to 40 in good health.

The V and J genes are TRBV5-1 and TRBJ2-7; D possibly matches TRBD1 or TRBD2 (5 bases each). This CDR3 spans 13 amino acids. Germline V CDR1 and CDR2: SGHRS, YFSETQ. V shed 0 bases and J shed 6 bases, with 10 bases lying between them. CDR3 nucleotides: TGCGCCAGCAGCTTGGACCGGGGCGGCGAGCAGTACTTC. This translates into CASSLDRGGEQYF.

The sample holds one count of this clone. In nucleotides, the CDR3 is TGTGCCAGCACCCTTACACCCAGACAGGGACTAGACGAGCAGTACTTC. Its translation is CASTLTPRQGLDEQYF. The chain couples TRBV7-8 to TRBJ2-7, with D possibly being TRBD2 (8 bases). The CDR3 is 16 residues long. CDR1 is SGHVS and CDR2 is FQNEAQ in the germline V gene. V shed 7 bases and J shed 5 bases, with 24 bases lying between them.

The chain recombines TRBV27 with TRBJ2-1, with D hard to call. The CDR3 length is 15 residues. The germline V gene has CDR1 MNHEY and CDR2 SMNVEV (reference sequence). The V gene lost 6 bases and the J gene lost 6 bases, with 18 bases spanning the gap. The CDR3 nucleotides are TGTGCCAGCAGCCCAATTAGGGATGCGAGCAATGAGCAGTTCTTC. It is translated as CASSPIRDASNEQFF.

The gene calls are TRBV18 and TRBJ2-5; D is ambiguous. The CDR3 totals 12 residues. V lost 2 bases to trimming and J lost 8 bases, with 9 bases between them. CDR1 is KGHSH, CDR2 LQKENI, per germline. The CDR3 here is CASSPYIGTQYF. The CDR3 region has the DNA TGTGCCAGCTCACCATATATCGGAACCCAGTACTTC. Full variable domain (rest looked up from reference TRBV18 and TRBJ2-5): NAGVMQNPRHLVRRRGQEARLRCSPMKGHSHVYWYRQLPEEGLKFMVYLQKENIIDESGMPKERFSAEFPKEGPSILRIQQVVRGDSAAYFCASSPYIGTQYFGPGTRLLVL.

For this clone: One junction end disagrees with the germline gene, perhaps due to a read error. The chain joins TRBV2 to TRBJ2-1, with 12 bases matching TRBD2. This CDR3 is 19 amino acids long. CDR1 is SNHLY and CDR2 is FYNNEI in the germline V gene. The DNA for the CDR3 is TGTGCCAGGAGTGCCGATTCCGTCCCGGGACTAGCGGGTAAGAATGAGCAGTTCTTC. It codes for CARSADSVPGLAGKNEQFF.

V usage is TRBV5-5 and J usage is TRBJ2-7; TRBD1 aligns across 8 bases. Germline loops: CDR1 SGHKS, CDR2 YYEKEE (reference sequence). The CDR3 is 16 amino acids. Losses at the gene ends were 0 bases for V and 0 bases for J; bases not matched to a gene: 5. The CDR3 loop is CASSLADRAFSYEQYF. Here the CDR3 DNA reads TGTGCCAGCAGCTTGGCGGACAGGGCCTTCTCCTACGAGCAGTACTTC.

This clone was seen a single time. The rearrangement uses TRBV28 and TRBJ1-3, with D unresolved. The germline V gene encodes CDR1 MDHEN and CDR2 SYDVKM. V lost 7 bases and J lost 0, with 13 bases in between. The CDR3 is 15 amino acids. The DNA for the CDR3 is TGTGCCAGCAACACTGACGGGAGCTCTGGAAACACCATATATTTT. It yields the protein CASNTDGSSGNTIYF.

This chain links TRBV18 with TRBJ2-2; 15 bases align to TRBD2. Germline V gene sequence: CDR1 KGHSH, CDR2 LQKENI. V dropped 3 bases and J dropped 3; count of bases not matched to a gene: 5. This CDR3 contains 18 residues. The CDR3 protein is CASSPGLAGGKDTGELFF. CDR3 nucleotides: TGTGCCAGCTCACCTGGACTAGCGGGAGGGAAGGACACCGGGGAGCTGTTTTTT.

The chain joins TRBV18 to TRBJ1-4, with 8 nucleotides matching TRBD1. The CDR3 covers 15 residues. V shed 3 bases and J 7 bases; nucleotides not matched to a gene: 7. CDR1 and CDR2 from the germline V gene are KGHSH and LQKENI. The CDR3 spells CASSPRQGSGEKLFF. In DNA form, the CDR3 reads TGTGCCAGCTCACCGCGACAGGGGTCGGGTGAAAAACTGTTTTTT.

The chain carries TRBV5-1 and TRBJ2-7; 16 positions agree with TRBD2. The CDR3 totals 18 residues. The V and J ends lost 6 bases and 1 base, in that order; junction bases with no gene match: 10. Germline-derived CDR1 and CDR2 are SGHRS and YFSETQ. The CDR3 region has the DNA TGCGCCAGCAAGTCTCTGGGACTAGCGGGAGGGAAGTCCTACGAGCAGTACTTC. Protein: CASKSLGLAGGKSYEQYF.

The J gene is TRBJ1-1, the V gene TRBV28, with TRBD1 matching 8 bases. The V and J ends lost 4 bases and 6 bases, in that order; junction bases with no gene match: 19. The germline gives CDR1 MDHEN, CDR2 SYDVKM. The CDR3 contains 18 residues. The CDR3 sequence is CASSSLRTGSSGLAEAFF. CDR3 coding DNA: TGTGCCAGCAGTTCCCTCCGGACAGGGTCATCCGGGTTGGCTGAAGCTTTCTTT.

The CDR3 protein is CAWGLTRHEQYF. The CDR3 coding sequence is TGTGCCTGGGGACTCACTCGCCACGAGCAGTACTTC. V is TRBV30 and J is TRBJ2-7; D possibly corresponds to TRBD2 (5 bases). The CDR3 has 12 residues. Germline V lookup: CDR1 GTSNPN, CDR2 SVGIG (reference sequence). Trimming cost V 5 bases and J 5 bases, with 13 bases left between them. Looking up the rest from reference TRBV30 and TRBJ2-7 gives the full variable domain: SQTIHQWPATLVQPVGSPLSLECTVEGTSNPNLYWYRQAAGRGLQLLFYSVGIGQISSEVPQNLSASRPQDRQFILSSKKLLLSDSGFYLCAWGLTRHEQYFGPGTRLTVT.

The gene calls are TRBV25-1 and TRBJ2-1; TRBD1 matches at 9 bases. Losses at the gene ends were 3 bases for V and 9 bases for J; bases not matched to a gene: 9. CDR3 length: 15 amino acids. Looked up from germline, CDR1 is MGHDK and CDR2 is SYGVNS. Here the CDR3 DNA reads TGTGCCAGCAGTGACCCGACAGGGGGTCTCGGTGAGCAGTTCTTC. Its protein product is CASSDPTGGLGEQFF.

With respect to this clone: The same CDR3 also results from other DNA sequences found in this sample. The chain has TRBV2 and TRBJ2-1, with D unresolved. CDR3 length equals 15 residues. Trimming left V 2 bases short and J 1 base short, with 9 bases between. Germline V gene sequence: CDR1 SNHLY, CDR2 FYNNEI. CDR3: CASSELGGSYNEQFF. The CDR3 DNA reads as TGTGCCAGCAGTGAACTAGGTGGGTCCTACAATGAGCAGTTCTTC.

The CDR3 is CASRRAGGVNEQFF. Written as DNA, the CDR3 is TGTGCCAGCAGGCGAGCGGGAGGGGTTAATGAGCAGTTCTTC. The chain carries TRBV13 and TRBJ2-1; TRBD2 aligns across 10 bases. Trimming took 6 bases from V and 7 from J; bases not matched to a gene: 6. The CDR3 consists of 14 residues. CDR1 and CDR2 (germline): PRHDT, FYEKMQ (reference sequence).

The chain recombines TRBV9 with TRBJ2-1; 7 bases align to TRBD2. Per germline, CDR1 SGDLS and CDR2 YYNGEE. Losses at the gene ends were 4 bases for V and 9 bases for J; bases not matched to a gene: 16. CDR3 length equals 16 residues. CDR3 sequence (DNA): TGTGCCAGCAGCATCCTCCCCGGGACTACCTATGGTGAGCAGTTCTTC. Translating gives CASSILPGTTYGEQFF.

This CDR3 is CASSLGLGVTDTQYF. CDR3 in DNA: TGTGCCAGCAGCTTGGGGCTAGGGGTTACAGATACGCAGTATTTT. This chain joins TRBV5-4 and TRBJ2-3; D is possibly TRBD1 (5 bases). Deletions cut 0 bases from V and 3 bases from J, with 11 bases between. This CDR3 comprises 15 residues. Per the germline V gene, CDR1 is SGHNT and CDR2 is YYREEE (reference sequence).

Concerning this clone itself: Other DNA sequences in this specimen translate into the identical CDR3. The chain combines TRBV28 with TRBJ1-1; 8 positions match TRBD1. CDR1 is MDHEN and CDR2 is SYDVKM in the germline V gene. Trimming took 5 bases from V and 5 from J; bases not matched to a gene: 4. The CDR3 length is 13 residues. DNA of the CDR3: TGTGCCAGCAGTCTGCGACAGGGGACTGAAGCTTTCTTT. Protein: CASSLRQGTEAFF.

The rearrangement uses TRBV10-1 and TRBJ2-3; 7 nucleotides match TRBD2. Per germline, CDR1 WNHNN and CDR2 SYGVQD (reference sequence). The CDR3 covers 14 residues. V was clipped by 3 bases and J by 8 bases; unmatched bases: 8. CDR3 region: CASSDGREAGTQYF. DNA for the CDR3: TGCGCCAGCAGTGATGGGAGGGAGGCCGGTACGCAGTATTTT.

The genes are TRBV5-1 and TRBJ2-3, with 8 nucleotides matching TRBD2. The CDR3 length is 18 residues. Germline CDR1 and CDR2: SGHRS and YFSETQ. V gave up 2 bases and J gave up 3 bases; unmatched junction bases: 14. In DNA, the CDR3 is TGCGCCAGCAGCTTTACAAGGAGCGGGAGAACGGGGACAGATACGCAGTATTTT. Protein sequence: CASSFTRSGRTGTDTQYF.

CDR3 bases: TGTGCCAGCAGCTTTACCGGGAGGGCCCCCACAGATACGCAGTATTTT. As protein: CASSFTGRAPTDTQYF. This chain links TRBV7-9 with TRBJ2-3; 8 bases agree with TRBD2. The CDR3 runs 16 residues. V lost 3 bases and J lost 2; bases outside the gene matches: 7. CDR1 and CDR2 (germline): SEHNR, FQNEAQ (reference sequence).

The CDR3 reads CSEEGQETQYF. Here the CDR3 DNA reads TGCAGTGAGGAGGGGCAAGAGACCCAGTACTTC. The chain has TRBV20-1 and TRBJ2-5, with D possibly matching TRBD2 (6 bases). The V and J ends lost 7 bases and 2 bases respectively, with 8 bases between them. Germline loops: CDR1 DFQATT, CDR2 SNEGSKA (reference sequence). CDR3 length: 11 residues.

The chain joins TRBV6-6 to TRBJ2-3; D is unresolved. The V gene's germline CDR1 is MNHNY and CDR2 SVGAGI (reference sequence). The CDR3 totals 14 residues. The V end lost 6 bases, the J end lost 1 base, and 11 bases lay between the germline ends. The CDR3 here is CASRTGPGTDTQYF. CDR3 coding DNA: TGTGCCAGCAGGACGGGTCCAGGCACAGATACGCAGTATTTT.

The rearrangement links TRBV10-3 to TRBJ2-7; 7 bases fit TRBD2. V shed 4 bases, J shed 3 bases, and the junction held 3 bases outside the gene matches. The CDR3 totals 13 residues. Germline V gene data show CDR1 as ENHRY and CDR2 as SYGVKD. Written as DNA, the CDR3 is TGTGCCATCAGTGCTTTAGCGGGCTACGAGCAGTACTTC. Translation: CAISALAGYEQYF.

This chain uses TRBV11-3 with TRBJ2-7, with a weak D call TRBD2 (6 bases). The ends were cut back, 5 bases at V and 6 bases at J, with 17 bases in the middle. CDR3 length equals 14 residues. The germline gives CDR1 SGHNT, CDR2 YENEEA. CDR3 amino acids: CASSPTRVGGEQYF. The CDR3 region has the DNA TGTGCCAGCAGCCCGACTAGGGTGGGCGGCGAGCAGTACTTC.

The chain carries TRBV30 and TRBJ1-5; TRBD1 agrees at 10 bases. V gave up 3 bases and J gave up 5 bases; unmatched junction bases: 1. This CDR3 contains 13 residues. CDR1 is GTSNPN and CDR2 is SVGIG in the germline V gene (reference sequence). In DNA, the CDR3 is TGTGCCTGGAGGACAGGGGGCGATCAGCCCCAGCATTTT. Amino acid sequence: CAWRTGGDQPQHF.

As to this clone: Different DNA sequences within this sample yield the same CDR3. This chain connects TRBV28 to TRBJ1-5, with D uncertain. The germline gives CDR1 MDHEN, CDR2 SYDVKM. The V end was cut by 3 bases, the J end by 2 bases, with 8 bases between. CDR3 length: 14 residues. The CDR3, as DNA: TGTGCCAGCAGTTTTGGGGTTGGCAATCAGCCCCAGCATTTT. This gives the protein CASSFGVGNQPQHF.

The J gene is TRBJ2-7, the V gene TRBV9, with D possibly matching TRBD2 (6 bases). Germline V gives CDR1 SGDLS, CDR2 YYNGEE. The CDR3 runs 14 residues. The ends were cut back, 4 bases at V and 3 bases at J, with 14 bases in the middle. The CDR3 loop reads CASSLTSSSYEQYF. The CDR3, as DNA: TGTGCCAGCAGCCTTACTAGCTCGAGCTACGAGCAGTACTTC.

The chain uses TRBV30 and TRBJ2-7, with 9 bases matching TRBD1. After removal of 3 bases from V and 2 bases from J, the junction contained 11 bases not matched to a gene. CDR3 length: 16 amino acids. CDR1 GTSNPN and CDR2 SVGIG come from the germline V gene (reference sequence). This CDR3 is CAWSPLGDRVTYEQYF. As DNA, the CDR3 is TGTGCCTGGAGCCCCCTGGGGGACAGGGTAACCTACGAGCAGTACTTC.

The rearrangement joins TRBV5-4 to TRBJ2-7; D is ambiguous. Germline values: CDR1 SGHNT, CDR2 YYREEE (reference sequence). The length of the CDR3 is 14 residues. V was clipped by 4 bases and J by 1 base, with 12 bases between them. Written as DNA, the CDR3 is TGTGCCAGCAGCCAGGACGCCTCGTCCTACGAGCAGTACTTC. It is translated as CASSQDASSYEQYF.

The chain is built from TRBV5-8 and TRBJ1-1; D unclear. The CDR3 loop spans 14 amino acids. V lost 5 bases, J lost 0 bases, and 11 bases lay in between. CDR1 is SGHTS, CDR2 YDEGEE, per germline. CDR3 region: CASRPNSMNTEAFF. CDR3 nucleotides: TGTGCCAGCAGACCGAATAGCATGAACACTGAAGCTTTCTTT.

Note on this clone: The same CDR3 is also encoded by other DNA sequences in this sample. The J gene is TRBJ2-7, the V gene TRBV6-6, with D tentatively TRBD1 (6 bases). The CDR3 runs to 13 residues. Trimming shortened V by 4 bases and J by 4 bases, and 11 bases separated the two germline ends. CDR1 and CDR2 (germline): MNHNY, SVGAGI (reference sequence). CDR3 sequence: CASSSHQGYEQYF. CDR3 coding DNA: TGTGCCAGCAGTTCCCATCAGGGGTACGAGCAGTACTTC.